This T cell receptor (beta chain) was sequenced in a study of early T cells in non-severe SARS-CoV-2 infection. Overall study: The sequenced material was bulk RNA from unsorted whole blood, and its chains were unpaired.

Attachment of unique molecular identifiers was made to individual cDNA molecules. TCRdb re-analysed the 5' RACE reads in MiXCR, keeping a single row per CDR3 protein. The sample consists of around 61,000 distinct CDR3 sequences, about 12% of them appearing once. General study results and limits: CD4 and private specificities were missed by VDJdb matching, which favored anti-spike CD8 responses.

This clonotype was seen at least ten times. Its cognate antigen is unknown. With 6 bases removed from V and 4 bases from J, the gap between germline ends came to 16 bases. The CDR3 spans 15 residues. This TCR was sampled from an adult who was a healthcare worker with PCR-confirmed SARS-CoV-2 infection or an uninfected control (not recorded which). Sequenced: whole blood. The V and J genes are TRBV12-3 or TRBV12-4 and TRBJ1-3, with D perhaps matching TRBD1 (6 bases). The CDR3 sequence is CASRRGQPGGNTIYF. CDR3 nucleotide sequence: TGTGCCAGCAGACGTGGACAGCCCGGCGGAAACACCATATATTTT.